This T cell receptor (beta chain) derives from a study of blood T cell repertoires in COVID-19. Study summary: Sources were T cells, B-cell-depleted T cells, or PBMCs; the material itself was cDNA or gDNA.

The CDR3 has 14 amino acids. Per germline, CDR1 SNHLY and CDR2 FYNNEI. Trimming removed 7 bases from V and 2 bases from J; junction bases left unmatched: 2. Per the original data handling: Reference gene primer amplification gave estimated nucleated cell counts. Assay: immunoSEQ multiplex PCR; the TCRdb copy retains only in-frame clones and omits some. That table supplies the V and J calls and clone size; D and trimming were determined from the DNA. The table has roughly 280,000 clones, 88% seen once. Enrolled through a virtual design, the participants were between roughly 18 and 95 years of age and came from about two dozen US areas.

The chain carries TRBV2 and TRBJ2-4, with 10 bases that match TRBD2. The sequenced material came from PBMCs or T cells enriched from blood (not recorded which). This clonotype was sampled from a woman aged 45 to 65 who had recovered from COVID-19. In DNA form, the CDR3 reads TGTGCCAGCATAGCGGGAGGATCCAAAAACATTCAGTACTTC. Protein product: CASIAGGSKNIQYF. Using reference TRBV2 and TRBJ2-4 for the parts outside the CDR3, the full variable domain is EPEVTQTPSHQVTQMGQEVILRCVPISNHLYFYWYRQILGQKVEFLVSFYNNEISEKSEIFDDQFSVERPDGSNFTLKIRSTKLEDSAMYFCASIAGGSKNIQYFGAGTRLSVL.